This entry describes one T cell receptor beta chain. CDR3 length: 15 amino acids. V lost 6 bases to trimming and J lost 5 bases, with 19 bases between them. Germline V lookup: CDR1 MNHNY, CDR2 SVGAGI (reference sequence). Participant reports of clinical history set cohort assignment. Two negative PCRs, clearance, or symptom resolution had been documented for recovered Cohort 3 donors. The sample is drawn from a study of blood T cell repertoires in COVID-19. TCRdb keeps only in-frame clones here, not all; method: immunoSEQ multiplex PCR. The sample has 150,000 to 200,000 clones, 65% to 85% seen once; the top ten hold approximately 6%.

The chain carries TRBV6-6 and TRBJ2-5; D possibly corresponds to TRBD1 (5 bases). This clonotype was obtained from a man aged 40-50 years who had recovered from COVID-19. Sequences were obtained from PBMCs or T cells enriched from blood (not recorded which). The chain's CDR3 is CASSHSMDNVETQYF. Written as DNA, the CDR3 is TGTGCCAGCAGCCACTCGATGGACAACGTGGAGACCCAGTACTTC.